This T cell receptor beta chain was sequenced for a study of blood T cell repertoires in COVID-19. Participants were aged about 18 to 100 years from approximately 23 US areas. Cohorts were assigned according to the clinical history that participants reported. No more than 2 weeks before study entry, exposed participants had met a case of COVID-19. The authors' processing: Amplification of reference gene primers was used by the study to estimate nucleated cell counts. Only in-frame clones appear in the TCRdb table, and some are missing; sequencing was by immunoSEQ multiplex PCR. Clonal size and the V and J genes are those of that table, whereas D and trimming came from the DNA. The sample carries 350,000 to 500,000 clones, 70% to 90% recorded once. The germline gives CDR1 MNHEY, CDR2 SVGAGI. Trimming stripped 5 bases from V and 2 bases from J, with 13 bases between. The CDR3 loop spans 14 amino acids.

The chain uses TRBV6-5 and TRBJ2-7, with D tentatively TRBD2 (5 bases). This sequence originates from a woman aged 18-35 years who had been exposed to COVID-19. Input material: PBMCs or T cells enriched from blood (not recorded which). Here the CDR3 DNA reads TGTGCCAGCAGTCTCCGGGAACCACCCTACGAGCAGTACTTC. Protein: CASSLREPPYEQYF.